The 19 T cell receptor beta chains reported below all come from one sample, sequenced in a study of OX40 agonist ivuxolimab in advanced cancers. Sequencing used immunoSEQ multiplex PCR; TCRdb keeps in-frame clones, though not all of them. This sample has approximately 49,000 clones, with around 84% found just once. The specimen was CD4+ or CD8+ T cells sorted from blood, collected in a trial of the OX40 agonist ivuxolimab. The receptors stem from an adult with an advanced solid tumor such as melanoma, head and neck, liver or kidney cancer.

This chain joins TRBV5-6 and TRBJ2-7; unclear D gene. Trimming shortened V by 2 bases and J by 1 base, and 7 bases separated the two germline ends. The CDR3 is 13 amino acids. CDR1 is SGHDT and CDR2 is YYEEEE in the germline V gene. The DNA of the CDR3 is TGTGCCAGCAGCTTAGGGTCATCCTACGAGCAGTACTTC. Residues: CASSLGSSYEQYF.

Many counts were recorded for this clone. This chain links TRBV19 with TRBJ1-5; D ambiguous. CDR3 length: 16 residues. V was trimmed by 3 bases and J by 3 bases, leaving 15 bases between them. Germline assignment: CDR1 LNHDA and CDR2 SQIVND (reference sequence). DNA for the CDR3: TGTGCCAGTAGTATTCCGCGGTCCGGAATCAATCAGCCCCAGCATTTT. Translated, it gives CASSIPRSGINQPQHF.

V usage is TRBV11-3 and J usage is TRBJ2-3; D might be TRBD2 (6 bases). The CDR3 runs 14 residues. Germline values: CDR1 SGHNT, CDR2 YENEEA. Deletions cut 6 bases from V and 6 bases from J, with 16 bases between. CDR3 sequence: CASSGGDPGDTQYF. CDR3 in DNA: TGTGCCAGCAGTGGCGGGGATCCAGGGGATACGCAGTATTTT.

This sequence joins TRBV30 and TRBJ1-3; TRBD1 agrees at 9 bases. Germline-derived CDR1 and CDR2 are GTSNPN and SVGIG (reference sequence). This CDR3 comprises 15 residues. After removal of 3 bases from V and 0 bases from J, the junction contained 3 bases not matched to a gene. The CDR3 sequence is CAWRETGGSGNTIYF. In DNA form, the CDR3 reads TGTGCCTGGAGGGAGACAGGGGGCTCTGGAAACACCATATATTTT.

The sample holds one count of this clone. The rearrangement links TRBV14 to TRBJ1-2, with D uncertain. CDR1 and CDR2 (germline): SGHDN, FVKESK. There are 12 residues in the CDR3. With 1 base removed from V and 5 bases from J, the gap between germline ends came to 5 bases. CDR3 nucleotides: TGTGCCAGCAGCCAAGGGGGATATGGCTACACCTTC. This codes for CASSQGGYGYTF.

This chain joins TRBV5-5 and TRBJ2-2; weak D call: TRBD2 (6 bases). CDR3 size: 17 residues. CDR1 is SGHKS, CDR2 YYEKEE, per germline (reference sequence). Trimming left V 3 bases short and J 2 bases short, with 17 bases between. CDR3 DNA: TGTGCCAGCAGCTCACCCCCGGGGGTCCACAACACCGGGGAGCTGTTTTTT. As protein: CASSSPPGVHNTGELFF.

V gene TRBV7-2 combines with J gene TRBJ2-3, with 9 bases that match TRBD2. V shed 3 bases, J shed 4 bases, and the junction held 5 bases outside the gene matches. CDR1 and CDR2 (germline): SGHTA, FQGNSA. The CDR3 covers 15 residues. CDR3 DNA: TGTGCCAGCAGCTTTGGCGGGGGGGCCGCAGATACGCAGTATTTT. It yields the protein CASSFGGGAADTQYF.

The V and J genes are TRBV6-5 and TRBJ2-3; D is unresolved. V lost 0 bases and J 3 bases, leaving 7 bases between the germline ends. Germline CDR1 and CDR2: MNHEY and SVGAGI. This CDR3 is built from 14 residues. CDR3 bases: TGTGCCAGCAGTTACTCGCAAGGGACAGATACGCAGTATTTT. Its protein product is CASSYSQGTDTQYF.

This clone was picked up one time. This chain uses TRBV6-5 with TRBJ1-2; D gene unclear. V was shortened by 6 bases and J by 3 bases, with 5 bases between the two germline ends. Per germline, CDR1 MNHEY and CDR2 SVGAGI. The CDR3 spans 11 residues. In DNA form, the CDR3 reads TGTGCCAGCAGCTCTCACTATGGCTACACCTTC. Translation gives CASSSHYGYTF.

The gene calls are TRBV30 and TRBJ2-1; tentatively, D is TRBD1 or TRBD2 (6 bases each). V lost 0 bases and J lost 2, with 14 bases in between. CDR3 length: 16 residues. Germline CDR1 reads GTSNPN; CDR2 reads SVGIG (reference sequence). CDR3 nucleotide sequence: TGTGCCTGGAGTGTGTCGGGGGCCCCAACCTACAATGAGCAGTTCTTC. Translation: CAWSVSGAPTYNEQFF.

The chain combines TRBV15 with TRBJ2-1; possibly TRBD2 for D (6 bases). This CDR3 spans 15 amino acids. Germline-derived CDR1 and CDR2 are LNHNV and YYDKDF (reference sequence). Trimming cost V 5 bases and J 2 bases, with 13 bases left between them. CDR3 residues: CATSARGSTYNEQFF. CDR3 nucleotides: TGTGCCACCAGCGCACGGGGGTCGACCTACAATGAGCAGTTCTTC. Combining the CDR3 with reference TRBV15 and TRBJ2-1 gives the whole variable domain DAMVIQNPRYQVTQFGKPVTLSCSQTLNHNVMYWYQQKSSQAPKLLFHYYDKDFNNEADTPDNFQSRRPNTSFCFLDIRSPGLGDTAMYLCATSARGSTYNEQFFGPGTRLTVL.

The CDR3 sequence: CASSTWTSGEQETQYF. For the CDR3, the DNA is TGTGCCAGCAGCACCTGGACTAGCGGGGAACAAGAGACCCAGTACTTC. This chain joins TRBV13 and TRBJ2-5; 12 bases are a match to TRBD2. The V segment lost 5 bases and the J segment 2 bases; nucleotides outside the gene matches: 6. Germline V lookup: CDR1 PRHDT, CDR2 FYEKMQ (reference sequence). This CDR3 is built from 16 residues.

The genes are TRBV28 and TRBJ2-1, with D possibly being TRBD1 (6 bases). The germline V and J ends were trimmed by 5 bases and 4 bases, with 9 bases remaining between them. The CDR3 consists of 13 residues. CDR1 is MDHEN, CDR2 SYDVKM, per germline. The CDR3 DNA is TGTGCCAGCAGTCCTACAGGGTACAATGAGCAGTTCTTC. Residues: CASSPTGYNEQFF.

This chain links TRBV7-9 with TRBJ2-3, with 10 positions matching TRBD2. Germline V gene lookup returns CDR1 SEHNR and CDR2 FQNEAQ (reference sequence). V dropped 4 bases and J dropped 4; count of bases not matched to a gene: 14. The CDR3 length is 18 residues. CDR3 DNA sequence: TGTGCCAGCAGCTCCCCGGCTAGCGGGAGAGAGTTGCCAGATACGCAGTATTTT. Its translation: CASSSPASGRELPDTQYF.

The rearrangement links TRBV5-5 to TRBJ2-1, with 7 bases aligning to TRBD1. After removal of 3 bases from V and 0 bases from J, the junction contained 9 bases not matched to a gene. Germline CDR1 SGHKS, CDR2 YYEKEE (reference sequence). This CDR3 region has 17 residues. DNA for the CDR3: TGTGCCAGCAGCTGGGACAGAACTGGGAGCTCCTACAATGAGCAGTTCTTC. This gives the protein CASSWDRTGSSYNEQFF.

The chain joins TRBV10-2 to TRBJ1-1; TRBD1 is a possible D gene (5 bases). This CDR3 has 16 residues. The germline gives CDR1 WSHSY, CDR2 SAAADI. The V end lost 6 bases, the J end lost 4 bases, and 21 bases lay between the germline ends. The CDR3 region has the DNA TGCGCCAGCAGGGGGACGGGACCAGGAAGAATCACTGAAGCTTTCTTT. It specifies CASRGTGPGRITEAFF.

The chain employs TRBV6-4 and TRBJ2-2, with 11 positions matching TRBD2. The CDR3 has 14 residues. The germline CDR1 and CDR2 sequences are MRHNA and SNTAGT. V shed 5 bases and J 4 bases; nucleotides not matched to a gene: 0. Here the CDR3 reads CASSLAGGTGELFF. The DNA of the CDR3 is TGTGCCAGCAGTCTAGCGGGAGGCACCGGGGAGCTGTTTTTT.

The CDR3 is CASSSGHRRNTEAFF. The CDR3 coding sequence is TGTGCCAGCAGCTCGGGACATCGGAGAAACACTGAAGCTTTCTTT. The J gene is TRBJ1-1, the V gene TRBV7-9, with a tentative D call TRBD1 (6 bases). Trimming shortened V by 4 bases and J by 2 bases, and 14 bases separated the two germline ends. The V gene's germline CDR1 is SEHNR and CDR2 FQNEAQ (reference sequence). The CDR3 spans 15 residues. Supplemented by reference TRBV7-9 and TRBJ1-1, the full variable domain reads DTGVSQNPRHKITKRGQNVTFRCDPISEHNRLYWYRQTLGQGPEFLTYFQNEAQLEKSRLLSDRFSAERPKGSFSTLEIQRTEQGDSAMYLCASSSGHRRNTEAFFGQGTRLTVV.

The chain couples TRBV2 to TRBJ2-7; D may be TRBD2 (5 bases). The CDR3 has 15 amino acids. The germline gives CDR1 SNHLY, CDR2 FYNNEI. The germline V and J ends were trimmed by 7 bases and 0 bases, with 16 bases remaining between them. The CDR3 DNA follows: TGTGCCAGCATCCCTGAGGGCCAAAGCTCCTACGAGCAGTACTTC. Encoded protein: CASIPEGQSSYEQYF.